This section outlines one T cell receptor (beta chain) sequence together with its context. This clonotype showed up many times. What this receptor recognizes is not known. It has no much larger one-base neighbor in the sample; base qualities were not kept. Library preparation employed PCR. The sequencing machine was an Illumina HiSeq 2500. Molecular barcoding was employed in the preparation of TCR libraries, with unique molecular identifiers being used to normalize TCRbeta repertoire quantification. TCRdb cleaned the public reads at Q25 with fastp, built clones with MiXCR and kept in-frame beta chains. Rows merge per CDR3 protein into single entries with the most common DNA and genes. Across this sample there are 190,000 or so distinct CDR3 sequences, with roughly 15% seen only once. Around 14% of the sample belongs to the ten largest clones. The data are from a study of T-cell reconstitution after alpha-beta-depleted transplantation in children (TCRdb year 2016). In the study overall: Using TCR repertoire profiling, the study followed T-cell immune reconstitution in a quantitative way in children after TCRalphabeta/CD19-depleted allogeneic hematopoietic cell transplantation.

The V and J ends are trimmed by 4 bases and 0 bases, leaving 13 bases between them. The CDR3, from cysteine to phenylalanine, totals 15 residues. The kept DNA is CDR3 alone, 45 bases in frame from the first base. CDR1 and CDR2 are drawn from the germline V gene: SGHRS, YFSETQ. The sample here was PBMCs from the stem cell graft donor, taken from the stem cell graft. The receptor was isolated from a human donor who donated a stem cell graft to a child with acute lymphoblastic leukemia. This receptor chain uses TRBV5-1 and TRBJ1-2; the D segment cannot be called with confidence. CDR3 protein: CASSLLAGANYGYTF. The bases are TGCGCCAGCAGCCTCCTTGCCGGGGCTAACTATGGCTACACCTTC.